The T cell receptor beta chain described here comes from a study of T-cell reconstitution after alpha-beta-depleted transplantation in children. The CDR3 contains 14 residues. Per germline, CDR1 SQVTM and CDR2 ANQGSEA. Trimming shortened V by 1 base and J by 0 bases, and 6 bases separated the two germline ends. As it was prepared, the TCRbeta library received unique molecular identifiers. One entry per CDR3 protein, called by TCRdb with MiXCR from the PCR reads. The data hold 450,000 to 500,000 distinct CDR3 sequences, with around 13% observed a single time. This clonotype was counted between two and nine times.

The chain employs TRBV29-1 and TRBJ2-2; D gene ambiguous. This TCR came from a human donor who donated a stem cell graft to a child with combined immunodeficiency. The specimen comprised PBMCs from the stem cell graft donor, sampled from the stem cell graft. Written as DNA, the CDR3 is TGCAGCGTTGAAGCGGCAGCGAACACCGGGGAGCTGTTTTTT. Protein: CSVEAAANTGELFF.